The T cell receptor (beta chain) described here comes from a study of blood T cell repertoires in COVID-19. Looking at the study overall: PBMCs, B-cell-depleted T cells, or T cells provided the cDNA or gDNA that made up the material.

In the study's own analysis: Cell counts per sample came from amplifying reference gene primers. Sequencing was performed with immunoSEQ multiplex PCR; in TCRdb, only in-frame clones are kept and a portion is missing. Clonal size and the V and J genes are those of that table, whereas D and trimming came from the DNA. This sample has hundreds of thousands of clones, with 87% found just once. Symptom resolution, clearance, or two negative PCRs marked donors in Cohort 3 as recovered. Sequencing was done on a sample of PBMCs or T cells enriched from blood (not recorded which). The clonotype comes from a woman between 40 and 55 years old who had recovered from COVID-19.

The CDR3 sequence: CAWRVGQGNQPQHF. The CDR3 nucleotides read TGTGCCTGGAGGGTGGGACAGGGGAATCAGCCCCAGCATTTT. The chain joins TRBV30 to TRBJ1-5; 10 nucleotides agree with TRBD1. This CDR3 region has 14 residues. The V and J ends lost 3 bases and 4 bases, in that order; junction bases with no gene match: 3. Germline lookup yields CDR1 GTSNPN and CDR2 SVGIG (reference sequence).